The 12 T cell receptor beta chains reported below all come from one sample, sequenced in a study of blood T cell repertoires in COVID-19. Generated by immunoSEQ multiplex PCR, the TCRdb table keeps only in-frame clones and is missing some. The table records about 74,000 clones, roughly 85% of them present only once. Sequenced input: peripheral blood. These TCRs come from a man aged 45-65 years with acute or convalescent COVID-19.

This clone has only one observation. Here the CDR3 reads CASSEYRDRGSETQYF. The CDR3, as DNA: TGTGCCAGCAGTGAATACCGGGACAGGGGATCGGAGACCCAGTACTTC. The chain uses TRBV5-6 and TRBJ2-5, with 10 positions matching TRBD1. Germline CDR1 SGHDT, CDR2 YYEEEE. V lost 5 bases and J lost 5; bases outside the gene matches: 12. There are 16 residues in the CDR3.

This clone was observed once. The V and J genes are TRBV6-4 and TRBJ2-2, with TRBD2 matching over 13 bases. Trimming removed 1 base from V and 7 bases from J; junction bases left unmatched: 21. Per the germline V gene, CDR1 is MRHNA and CDR2 is SNTAGT. The CDR3 covers 22 residues. The chain's CDR3 is CASSDFKIPPGLAGFRGGELFF. The CDR3 nucleotides read TGTGCCAGCAGTGACTTCAAGATACCTCCGGGACTAGCGGGGTTCCGCGGCGGGGAGCTGTTTTTT.

The table lists this clone with a few counts. The chain joins TRBV11-2 to TRBJ2-7, with 9 bases matching TRBD1. This CDR3 spans 18 amino acids. Germline-derived CDR1 and CDR2 are SGHAT and FQNNGV. V shed 2 bases and J 4 bases; nucleotides not matched to a gene: 15. CDR3 region: CASSLIQRDRGTSYEQYF. For the CDR3, the DNA is TGTGCCAGCAGCTTAATCCAACGCGACAGGGGGACCAGTTACGAGCAGTACTTC. Full variable domain (remainder filled in from reference TRBV11-2 and TRBJ2-7): EAGVAQSPRYKIIEKRQSVAFWCNPISGHATLYWYQQILGQGPKLLIQFQNNGVVDDSQLPKDRFSAERLKGVDSTLKIQPAKLEDSAVYLCASSLIQRDRGTSYEQYFGPGTRLTVT.

The chain employs TRBV6-1 and TRBJ2-7; D might be TRBD2 (6 bases). The CDR3 sequence is 16 residues long. Trimming removed 0 bases at V and 3 bases at J, with 15 bases between. Germline V gene lookup returns CDR1 MNHNS and CDR2 SASEGT. Here the CDR3 reads CASSEAQIGEDYEQYV. In nucleotides, the CDR3 is TGTGCCAGCAGTGAAGCTCAGATTGGGGAGGACTACGAGCAGTACGTC.

This sequence joins TRBV5-1 and TRBJ2-2, with D hard to call. Germline V gene data show CDR1 as SGHRS and CDR2 as YFSETQ. This CDR3 has 13 amino acids. Trimming pared 1 base from V and 2 bases from J, leaving 3 bases between. The CDR3 DNA follows: TGCGCCAGCAGCTTGACTAACACCGGGGAGCTGTTTTTT. It encodes CASSLTNTGELFF.

This clone was seen just once. In DNA, the CDR3 is TGTGCCAGCAGTTACTCGAGGGGGACAACTAATGAAAAACTGTTTTTT. Translated: CASSYSRGTTNEKLFF. This chain connects TRBV6-5 to TRBJ1-4; a weak D match, TRBD1 (6 bases). Trimming took 0 bases from V and 0 from J, leaving 8 bases between them. The length of the CDR3 is 16 residues. The germline V gene has CDR1 MNHEY and CDR2 SVGAGI.

This chain uses TRBV2 with TRBJ1-5; TRBD1 matches at 8 bases. Per germline, CDR1 SNHLY and CDR2 FYNNEI. This CDR3 comprises 14 residues. Unmatched junction bases numbered 7, after V lost 7 bases and J lost 5 bases. The DNA for the CDR3 is TGTGCCAGCAATAGAATACAGGGGGATCAGCCCCAGCATTTT. The encoded protein is CASNRIQGDQPQHF.

This clone was counted between two and nine times. The chain is built from TRBV30 and TRBJ1-6, with TRBD1 matching over 8 bases. This CDR3 comprises 18 residues. Germline V gene lookup returns CDR1 GTSNPN and CDR2 SVGIG (reference sequence). V shed 2 bases and J 0 bases; nucleotides not matched to a gene: 9. CDR3 sequence reads: CAWSYSGTGSSYNSPLHF. The CDR3, as DNA: TGTGCCTGGAGTTACTCGGGGACAGGCAGCTCCTATAATTCACCCCTCCACTTT.

The chain employs TRBV11-2 and TRBJ1-4; D is ambiguous. Between the trimmed V and J ends, which lost 1 base and 11 bases, there was a span of 8 bases. Germline V gene sequence: CDR1 SGHAT, CDR2 FQNNGV. This CDR3 contains 12 residues. This CDR3 reads CASSLGASKLFF. The CDR3 coding sequence is TGTGCCAGCAGCTTAGGGGCTTCCAAACTGTTTTTT.

This sequence joins TRBV6-4 and TRBJ2-3, with TRBD2 matching 14 bases. The CDR3 contains 17 residues. Germline lookup yields CDR1 MRHNA and CDR2 SNTAGT. The trim removed 2 bases at V and 5 bases at J, leaving 6 bases unmatched. The CDR3 nucleotides are TGTGCCAGCAGTGACAGACTAGCGGGGGGGCCATTAGATACGCAGTATTTT. It specifies CASSDRLAGGPLDTQYF.

The chain recombines TRBV18 with TRBJ2-7; 8 positions match TRBD1. The V gene's germline CDR1 is KGHSH and CDR2 LQKENI. The trim removed 4 bases at V and 3 bases at J, leaving 8 bases unmatched. CDR3 size: 15 residues. CDR3 residues: CASSLGQGGVYEQYF. In DNA, the CDR3 is TGTGCCAGCTCACTAGGACAGGGTGGCGTCTACGAGCAGTACTTC.

This sequence joins TRBV4-1 and TRBJ2-3; D gene ambiguous. Trimming pared 0 bases from V and 0 bases from J, leaving 7 bases between. This CDR3 spans 15 amino acids. CDR1 and CDR2 from the germline V gene are MGHRA and YSYEKL. CDR3 residues: CASSQDLLSTDTQYF. The CDR3 nucleotides read TGCGCCAGCAGCCAAGACCTACTCAGCACAGATACGCAGTATTTT.